The 29 T cell receptor beta chains below were found in one sample sequenced in a study of graft-versus-host responses after intestinal transplantation. Here immunoSEQ multiplex PCR was the method, and the copy in TCRdb shows in-frame clones only, minus some. There are 55,000 to 70,000 clones in the sample; approximately 90% occur only once, and around 2.5% lies in the top ten. This sample comprised PBMCs, obtained about 4 months after intestinal transplantation. These receptors all come from a human patient who received an intestinal transplant, so some T cells may come from the graft donor.

The chain links TRBV7-9 to TRBJ1-2; D gene uncertain. Trimming stripped 5 bases from V and 0 bases from J, with 13 bases between. The CDR3 consists of 15 residues. Germline-derived CDR1 and CDR2 are SEHNR and FQNEAQ (reference sequence). CDR3 bases: TGTGCCAGCAGCGGGGTTTCGAGGTCTAACTATGGCTACACCTTC. Translation: CASSGVSRSNYGYTF.

V and J are TRBV18 and TRBJ2-7; 12 bases line up with TRBD1. CDR1 and CDR2 from the germline V gene are KGHSH and LQKENI. The V and J ends lost 5 bases and 5 bases, in that order; junction bases with no gene match: 4. CDR3 size: 14 residues. The CDR3 spells CASSAGQGADEQYF. CDR3 sequence (DNA): TGTGCCAGCTCAGCGGGACAGGGGGCAGACGAGCAGTACTTC.

V usage is TRBV29-1 and J usage is TRBJ1-1; the match to TRBD1 covers 7 bases. The junction had 5 bases not matched to a gene; V was cut back by 3 bases and J by 4 bases. CDR1 SQVTM and CDR2 ANQGSEA come from the germline V gene. The CDR3 extends over 13 amino acids. CDR3 coding DNA: TGCAGCGTTGACAGGGGGTTGATCACTGAAGCTTTCTTT. Amino acids: CSVDRGLITEAFF. Looking up the rest from reference TRBV29-1 and TRBJ1-1 gives the full variable domain: SAVISQKPSRDICQRGTSLTIQCQVDSQVTMMFWYRQQPGQSLTLIATANQGSEATYESGFVIDKFPISRPNLTFSTLTVSNMSPEDSSIYLCSVDRGLITEAFFGQGTRLTVV.

The rearrangement uses TRBV5-1 and TRBJ2-5, with 10 bases fitting TRBD1. Germline V gives CDR1 SGHRS, CDR2 YFSETQ. V shed 7 bases, J shed 5 bases, and the junction held 8 bases outside the gene matches. The CDR3 is 14 residues long. CDR3 in DNA: TGCGCCAGCCAAGTGGGACAGGGGCCCGAGACCCAGTACTTC. It specifies CASQVGQGPETQYF. Filled out from reference TRBV5-1 and TRBJ2-5, the complete variable domain reads KAGVTQTPRYLIKTRGQQVTLSCSPISGHRSVSWYQQTPGQGLQFLFEYFSETQRNKGNFPGRFSGRQFSNSRSEMNVSTLELGDSALYLCASQVGQGPETQYFGPGTRLLVL.

V usage is TRBV5-1 and J usage is TRBJ2-2; perhaps TRBD1 as D (5 bases). This CDR3 region has 17 residues. The germline V and J ends were trimmed by 2 bases and 0 bases, with 14 bases remaining between them. Germline V lookup: CDR1 SGHRS, CDR2 YFSETQ. The CDR3 DNA reads as TGCGCCAGCAGCTTCATGGTGGGGCTCCCGAACACCGGGGAGCTGTTTTTT. This gives the protein CASSFMVGLPNTGELFF.

The chain recombines TRBV12-1 with TRBJ1-5. TRBV12-1 is marked as a pseudogene. The CDR3 is made up of 12 amino acids. CDR3 DNA: TGTGCCAGCAGCCCCTCCCATCAGCCCCAGCATTTT. Residues: CASSPSHQPQHF.

The chain recombines TRBV25-1 with TRBJ2-7, with a weak D call TRBD2 (6 bases). With 4 bases removed from V and 2 bases from J, the gap between germline ends came to 18 bases. This CDR3 is 16 amino acids long. Germline-derived CDR1 and CDR2 are MGHDK and SYGVNS. This CDR3 is CASSGEGREYTYEQYF. CDR3 DNA sequence: TGTGCCAGCAGTGGGGAAGGGCGGGAATACACCTACGAGCAGTACTTC.

The V and J genes are TRBV6-6 and TRBJ2-1; TRBD2 agrees at 7 bases. Germline V gene sequence: CDR1 MNHNY, CDR2 SVGAGI (reference sequence). V lost 0 bases to trimming and J lost 6 bases; unmatched junction nucleotides: 8. The CDR3 spans 16 residues. CDR3 in amino acids: CASSYSTSGVLNEQFF. DNA for the CDR3: TGTGCCAGCAGTTACTCGACCAGCGGGGTCCTCAATGAGCAGTTCTTC.

V usage is TRBV2 and J usage is TRBJ1-4; D remains unclear. Trimming stripped 4 bases from V and 8 bases from J, with 11 bases between. This CDR3 is 13 amino acids long. Germline assignment: CDR1 SNHLY and CDR2 FYNNEI. The CDR3 DNA is TGTGCCAGCAGTGGGCAGGCCTTCGAAAAACTGTTTTTT. Translated, it gives CASSGQAFEKLFF.

This chain connects TRBV7-2 to TRBJ2-2, with 8 bases aligning to TRBD2. Trimming took 0 bases from V and 1 from J; bases not matched to a gene: 1. This CDR3 has 16 amino acids. Germline loops: CDR1 SGHTA, CDR2 FQGNSA. The chain's CDR3 is CASSLALAGNTGELFF. The CDR3 DNA reads as TGTGCCAGCAGCTTAGCGCTAGCGGGGAACACCGGGGAGCTGTTTTTT.

The chain employs TRBV6-1 and TRBJ2-5; no definite D call. The CDR3 extends over 13 amino acids. Trimming shortened V by 1 base and J by 4 bases, and 7 bases separated the two germline ends. Germline V gene data show CDR1 as MNHNS and CDR2 as SASEGT. CDR3 in DNA: TGTGCCAGCAGTGAAGGGCTAGGAGAGACCCAGTACTTC. Encoded protein: CASSEGLGETQYF.

CDR3 nucleotide sequence: TGTGCCAGCAGCTCCGCTCGACAGGGGGCTGGGGAAAAACTGTTTTTT. Protein: CASSSARQGAGEKLFF. V is TRBV7-2 and J is TRBJ1-4; TRBD1 aligns across 10 bases. The CDR3 is made up of 16 amino acids. Germline V gene data show CDR1 as SGHTA and CDR2 as FQGNSA. V gave up 4 bases and J gave up 8 bases; unmatched junction bases: 10. The variable domain in full, with the rest retrieved from reference TRBV7-2 and TRBJ1-4, is GAGVSQSPSNKVTEKGKDVELRCDPISGHTALYWYRQSLGQGLEFLIYFQGNSAPDKSGLPSDRFSAERTGGSVSTLTIQRTQQEDSAVYLCASSSARQGAGEKLFFGSGTQLSVL.

This clone was found once. Different DNA sequences within this sample yield the same CDR3. The V call is TRBV7-6, the J call TRBJ1-3, with a tentative D call TRBD1 (5 bases). Trimming shortened V by 1 base and J by 0 bases, and 10 bases separated the two germline ends. In germline, CDR1 is SGHVS, CDR2 FNYEAQ. The CDR3 length is 16 residues. Here the CDR3 reads CASSLGSGYSGNTIYF. Written as DNA, the CDR3 is TGTGCCAGCAGCTTAGGCTCAGGGTACTCTGGAAACACCATATATTTT. Complete variable domain (other parts from reference TRBV7-6 and TRBJ1-3): GAGVSQSPRYKVTKRGQDVALRCDPISGHVSLYWYRQALGQGPEFLTYFNYEAQQDKSGLPNDRFSAERPEGSISTLTIQRTEQRDSAMYRCASSLGSGYSGNTIYFGEGSWLTVV.

The gene calls are TRBV4-1 and TRBJ2-3; no clear D gene. Per the germline V gene, CDR1 is MGHRA and CDR2 is YSYEKL. The CDR3 contains 14 residues. V was trimmed by 2 bases and J by 4 bases, leaving 10 bases between them. DNA of the CDR3: TGCGCCAGCAGCCAACCCCTGCAGTCAGATACGCAGTATTTT. Translating gives CASSQPLQSDTQYF.

This clone came up once. The chain has TRBV11-2 and TRBJ1-1, with D uncertain. The V gene lost 1 base and the J gene lost 2 bases, with 11 bases spanning the gap. This CDR3 has 15 amino acids. The germline V gene has CDR1 SGHAT and CDR2 FQNNGV. The CDR3 is CASSLASGFNTEAFF. The CDR3 region has the DNA TGTGCCAGCAGCTTAGCTAGTGGTTTCAACACTGAAGCTTTCTTT.

The chain employs TRBV5-1 and TRBJ2-2; TRBD1 matches 7 bases. Germline trimming cut 4 bases from V and 7 bases from J; bases unmatched to any gene: 10. The CDR3 covers 15 residues. The germline CDR1 and CDR2 sequences are SGHRS and YFSETQ. CDR3 amino acids: CASSDASTGVGELFF. CDR3 nucleotides: TGCGCCAGCAGCGATGCCTCCACAGGGGTCGGGGAGCTGTTTTTT. The full variable domain, completed using reference TRBV5-1 and TRBJ2-2, is KAGVTQTPRYLIKTRGQQVTLSCSPISGHRSVSWYQQTPGQGLQFLFEYFSETQRNKGNFPGRFSGRQFSNSRSEMNVSTLELGDSALYLCASSDASTGVGELFFGEGSRLTVL.

V and J are TRBV10-3 and TRBJ1-2; weak D call: TRBD1 (6 bases). Trimming stripped 2 bases from V and 5 bases from J, with 15 bases between. Germline-derived CDR1 and CDR2 are ENHRY and SYGVKD. CDR3 length: 15 residues. The CDR3 reads CAISEPRGQIYGYTF. The CDR3, as DNA: TGTGCCATCAGTGAGCCACGCGGACAGATTTATGGCTACACCTTC.

V is TRBV7-9 and J is TRBJ1-2; D is uncertain. The CDR3 sequence is 15 residues long. V lost 5 bases, J lost 2 bases, and 15 bases lay in between. In germline, CDR1 is SEHNR, CDR2 FQNEAQ (reference sequence). The CDR3 DNA reads as TGTGCCAGCAGCGAAAAAAACTGGGAAAACTATGGCTACACCTTC. It is translated as CASSEKNWENYGYTF.

The chain carries TRBV28 and TRBJ1-5; 9 bases are a match to TRBD1. The CDR3 runs 16 residues. The J segment lost 6 bases and the V segment lost 5 bases, leaving 11 bases of the junction unmatched. Germline lookup yields CDR1 MDHEN and CDR2 SYDVKM. Here the CDR3 DNA reads TGTGCCAGCAGTGCCGCCGGGACAGGGCGGGGTCAGCCCCAGCATTTT. It codes for CASSAAGTGRGQPQHF.

This rearrangement joins TRBV5-1 to TRBJ2-1, with D possibly being TRBD2 (6 bases). There are 13 residues in the CDR3. The germline gives CDR1 SGHRS, CDR2 YFSETQ. V lost 8 bases and J lost 1, with 10 bases in between. The CDR3 loop is CARGGTSYNEQFF. The CDR3 bases are TGCGCCAGGGGTGGGACTTCCTACAATGAGCAGTTCTTC. Variable domain in full (rest from reference TRBV5-1 and TRBJ2-1): KAGVTQTPRYLIKTRGQQVTLSCSPISGHRSVSWYQQTPGQGLQFLFEYFSETQRNKGNFPGRFSGRQFSNSRSEMNVSTLELGDSALYLCARGGTSYNEQFFGPGTRLTVL.

This chain joins TRBV27 and TRBJ2-2, with D hard to call. There are 11 residues in the CDR3. V lost 2 bases, J lost 6 bases, and 1 base lay in between. Germline CDR1 MNHEY, CDR2 SMNVEV (reference sequence). The CDR3 region has the DNA TGTGCCAGCAGTTTAGCCGGGGAGCTGTTTTTT. Translated: CASSLAGELFF.

The chain is built from TRBV11-2 and TRBJ2-1; TRBD2 agrees at 7 bases. With V trimmed by 5 bases and J by 3 bases, 16 bases remained unmatched. Germline V lookup: CDR1 SGHAT, CDR2 FQNNGV. This CDR3 has 18 amino acids. CDR3 DNA: TGTGCCAGCAGCCCCGCTCTCTCTAGCGGCATTAACTACAATGAGCAGTTCTTC. Its protein is CASSPALSSGINYNEQFF.

This clone appeared a single time. The chain joins TRBV5-4 to TRBJ2-5, with 7 bases aligning to TRBD2. With 3 bases clipped from V and 7 bases from J, the junction kept 9 bases outside the gene matches. The CDR3 has 14 amino acids. Germline V CDR1 and CDR2: SGHNT, YYREEE (reference sequence). CDR3 residues: CASSSPTGLGTQYF. Here the CDR3 DNA reads TGTGCCAGCAGCTCACCGACTGGACTAGGGACCCAGTACTTC.

The chain has TRBV4-1 and TRBJ1-3; unclear D gene. V dropped 1 base and J dropped 0 bases, with 10 bases sitting between them. CDR1 and CDR2 from the germline V gene are MGHRA and YSYEKL. This CDR3 spans 16 amino acids. Here the CDR3 DNA reads TGCGCCAGCAGCCAAGGCAGGCAAAGCTCTGGAAACACCATATATTTT. It is translated as CASSQGRQSSGNTIYF.

The chain joins TRBV16 to TRBJ2-7, with a tentative D call TRBD1 (5 bases). This CDR3 region has 12 residues. V dropped 4 bases and J dropped 7 bases, with 11 bases sitting between them. Per the germline V gene, CDR1 is KGHSY and CDR2 is FQNENV. The CDR3 DNA follows: TGTGCCAGCAGCCCAGGGTCTCGAGAGCAGTACTTC. This translates into CASSPGSREQYF.

In this sample, this clone turned up once. The chain recombines TRBV10-3 with TRBJ2-1, with D possibly being TRBD1 (6 bases). The CDR3 covers 16 residues. The germline V gene has CDR1 ENHRY and CDR2 SYGVKD. The germline V and J ends were trimmed by 5 bases and 0 bases, with 14 bases remaining between them. As DNA, the CDR3 is TGTGCCATCAGTCCAGAAGCGGACAGCTCCTACAATGAGCAGTTCTTC. Its translation is CAISPEADSSYNEQFF.

The chain joins TRBV9 to TRBJ1-2, with TRBD1 as a possible D gene (5 bases). The germline V gene encodes CDR1 SGDLS and CDR2 YYNGEE. V shed 0 bases and J shed 7 bases, with 25 bases lying between them. This CDR3 comprises 18 residues. CDR3 in amino acids: CASSVVPMSSGQMFGYTF. The CDR3, as DNA: TGTGCCAGCAGCGTAGTCCCCATGAGTTCAGGACAAATGTTTGGCTACACCTTC.

The genes are TRBV18 and TRBJ2-2; perhaps TRBD1 as D (6 bases). The V end was cut by 0 bases, the J end by 1 base, with 9 bases between. The CDR3 runs to 16 residues. Germline V gives CDR1 KGHSH, CDR2 LQKENI. The CDR3 DNA sequence: TGTGCCAGCTCACCACCACCGACAGGGAACACCGGGGAGCTGTTTTTT. Its protein is CASSPPPTGNTGELFF.

The rearrangement links TRBV10-3 to TRBJ1-1; tentative D call: TRBD1 (6 bases). The V and J ends lost 7 bases and 3 bases respectively, with 21 bases between them. CDR1 ENHRY and CDR2 SYGVKD come from the germline V gene. The CDR3 is 16 amino acids. CDR3 loop: CAINSGGRGADTEAFF. In DNA, the CDR3 is TGTGCCATCAACAGTGGCGGTCGGGGGGCCGACACTGAAGCTTTCTTT.